The sequence of this T cell receptor (beta chain) was determined in a study of T cells in localized non-small cell lung cancer. General study results and limits: For the top 100 tumor clones, a median about 56 also appeared in adjacent lung.

Some clones are missing from TCRdb's copy, which holds only in-frame ones; the method was immunoSEQ multiplex PCR. This sample has about 78,000 clones, with 84% found just once. This clone was detected a few times. The antigen remains undetermined. This material consisted of peripheral blood, taken before any cancer treatment. The source is a man aged 40-75 years with stage I lung adenocarcinoma.

The CDR3 region has the DNA TGTGCCTGGCTACTAGCGGGAGGGGAGCAGTACTTC. Residues: CAWLLAGGEQYF. The rearrangement links TRBV30 to TRBJ2-7, with TRBD2 matching 13 bases. The CDR3 covers 12 residues. With 5 bases clipped from V and 7 bases from J, the junction kept 2 bases outside the gene matches. Per germline, CDR1 GTSNPN and CDR2 SVGIG (reference sequence).